This TCR beta chain was observed in a study of T cell repertoires in cytomegalovirus infection. Overall study findings and caveats: Predominance within the ex vivo response was attributable to HLA-C-restricted CMV-specific TCR beta clonotypes.

Germline assignment: CDR1 MNHNS and CDR2 SASEGT. CDR3 length equals 13 residues. Trimming left V 7 bases short and J 5 bases short, with 14 bases between. This clonotype was seen a few times. Its antigen is unidentified. TCRdb reprocessed the reads with MiXCR, giving one entry per CDR3 protein. The sample includes about 400,000 distinct CDR3 sequences, approximately 18% of them seen just once. V and J are TRBV6-1 and TRBJ1-1; D might be TRBD1 (6 bases). The receptor comes from a human donor in good health (CMV status not recorded). Some clones in this sample may be carry-over from other donors' samples. Sequences were obtained from PBMCs. The CDR3 region has the DNA TGTGCCAGCACCAGGGGCCAGAGTACTGAAGCTTTCTTT. Translated: CASTRGQSTEAFF.